This record looks at one T cell receptor (beta chain) sequence and its context. The data stem from a study of cytomegalovirus exposure and HLA in healthy donors. Background on the study: Among the approximately 400 donors who were genotyped, approximately 84% fell in the genetic ancestry cluster that is associated with self-reported Caucasian donors.

PCR employed 60 Vbeta and 13 Jbeta primers. This table comes from immunoSEQ multiplex PCR, and its TCRdb copy is limited to in-frame clones, with some not included. The sample holds 160,000 or so clones, around nine tenths seen once. Germline assignment: CDR1 KGHSH and CDR2 LQKENI. This CDR3 region has 16 residues. V lost 2 bases and J lost 6, with 17 bases in between. This TCR was recovered from a woman aged 25 to 45 in good health and CMV-seronegative. The rearrangement uses TRBV18 and TRBJ1-5, with D possibly matching TRBD1 (6 bases). The sequenced material came from PBMCs. As DNA, the CDR3 is TGTGCCAGCTCACCAGTTCGGCGTCAGGGGCTTCAGCCCCAGCATTTT. Its translation: CASSPVRRQGLQPQHF.